Reported below is one T cell receptor beta chain. Libraries were prepared by immunoSEQ multiplex PCR; TCRdb keeps only in-frame clonotypes and omits some of them. The data hold some 400,000 clones, with 95% observed a single time. The source of the sample is a study of shared T cell receptors in the human thymus. This receptor was identified in a human donor. Sequenced input: thymocytes.

In nucleotides, the CDR3 is TGTGCCAGCAAACTTCACGAGGGGGACTATGGCTACACCTTC. Translated: CASKLHEGDYGYTF. The V call is TRBV25-1, the J call TRBJ1-2, with D possibly TRBD1 on 6 matching bases. The CDR3 sequence is 14 residues long. The V gene's germline CDR1 is MGHDK and CDR2 SYGVNS. The V gene lost 7 bases and the J gene lost 3 bases, with 15 bases spanning the gap.